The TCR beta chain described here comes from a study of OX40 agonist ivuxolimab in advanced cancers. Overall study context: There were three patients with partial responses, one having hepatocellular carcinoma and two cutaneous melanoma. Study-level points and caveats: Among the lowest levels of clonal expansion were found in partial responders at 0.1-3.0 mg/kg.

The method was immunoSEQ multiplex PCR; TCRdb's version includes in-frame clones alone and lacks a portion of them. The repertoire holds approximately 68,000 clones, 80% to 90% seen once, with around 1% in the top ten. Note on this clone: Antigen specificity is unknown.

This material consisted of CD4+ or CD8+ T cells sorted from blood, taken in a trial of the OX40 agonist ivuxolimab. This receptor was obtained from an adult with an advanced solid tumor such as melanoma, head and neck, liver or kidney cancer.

The DNA for the CDR3 is TGTGCCAGCAGGCCGGGCGGGAGTGACTACAATGAGCAGTTCTTC. Protein product: CASRPGGSDYNEQFF. The rearrangement links TRBV6-1 to TRBJ2-1, with TRBD2 matching 7 bases. The CDR3 has 15 residues. The V gene's germline CDR1 is MNHNS and CDR2 SASEGT. Losses at the gene ends were 6 bases for V and 3 bases for J; bases not matched to a gene: 8.